This T cell receptor beta chain was sequenced in a study of PD-L1 blockade in urothelial cancer. The wider study: The year 2014 saw patients start atezolizumab, 1,200 mg intravenously every 3 weeks.

The CDR3 has 14 amino acids. The V gene lost 5 bases and the J gene lost 9 bases, with 17 bases spanning the gap. Germline values: CDR1 SGHVS, CDR2 FNYEAQ. This clone came up a few times. Indicated time point: pretreatment peripheral blood. Method: immunoSEQ multiplex PCR; TCRdb's copy keeps in-frame clones and lacks some. The sample has some 53,000 clones, around 75% seen once. This TCR derives from a man between 65 and 85 years old with urothelial cancer. The material was PBMCs, obtained around atezolizumab (anti-PD-L1) treatment. This sequence joins TRBV7-6 and TRBJ2-1; a possible D gene is TRBD2 (5 bases). CDR3 in amino acids: CASSPRGSRGEQFF. The DNA for the CDR3 is TGTGCCAGCAGCCCCCGGGGAAGTCGTGGTGAGCAGTTCTTC.